This T cell receptor (beta chain) was sequenced for a study of cytomegalovirus exposure and HLA in healthy donors. Germline CDR1 is MNHNS and CDR2 is SASEGT. The length of the CDR3 is 13 residues. Trimming at V came to 8 bases and at J to 3 bases, leaving 1 base not matched to a gene. Primers for the PCR totalled 60 Vbeta and 13 Jbeta. Sequencing used immunoSEQ multiplex PCR; TCRdb keeps in-frame clones, though not all of them. The table has approximately 93,000 clones, about four fifths seen once. The sequencing input was PBMCs. This TCR was sampled from a man in his forties or fifties in good health and CMV-seronegative. This chain joins TRBV6-1 and TRBJ2-1, with 10 bases matching TRBD1. The CDR3 spells CASGDRGYNEQFF. The DNA for the CDR3 is TGTGCCAGCGGGGACAGGGGCTACAATGAGCAGTTCTTC.